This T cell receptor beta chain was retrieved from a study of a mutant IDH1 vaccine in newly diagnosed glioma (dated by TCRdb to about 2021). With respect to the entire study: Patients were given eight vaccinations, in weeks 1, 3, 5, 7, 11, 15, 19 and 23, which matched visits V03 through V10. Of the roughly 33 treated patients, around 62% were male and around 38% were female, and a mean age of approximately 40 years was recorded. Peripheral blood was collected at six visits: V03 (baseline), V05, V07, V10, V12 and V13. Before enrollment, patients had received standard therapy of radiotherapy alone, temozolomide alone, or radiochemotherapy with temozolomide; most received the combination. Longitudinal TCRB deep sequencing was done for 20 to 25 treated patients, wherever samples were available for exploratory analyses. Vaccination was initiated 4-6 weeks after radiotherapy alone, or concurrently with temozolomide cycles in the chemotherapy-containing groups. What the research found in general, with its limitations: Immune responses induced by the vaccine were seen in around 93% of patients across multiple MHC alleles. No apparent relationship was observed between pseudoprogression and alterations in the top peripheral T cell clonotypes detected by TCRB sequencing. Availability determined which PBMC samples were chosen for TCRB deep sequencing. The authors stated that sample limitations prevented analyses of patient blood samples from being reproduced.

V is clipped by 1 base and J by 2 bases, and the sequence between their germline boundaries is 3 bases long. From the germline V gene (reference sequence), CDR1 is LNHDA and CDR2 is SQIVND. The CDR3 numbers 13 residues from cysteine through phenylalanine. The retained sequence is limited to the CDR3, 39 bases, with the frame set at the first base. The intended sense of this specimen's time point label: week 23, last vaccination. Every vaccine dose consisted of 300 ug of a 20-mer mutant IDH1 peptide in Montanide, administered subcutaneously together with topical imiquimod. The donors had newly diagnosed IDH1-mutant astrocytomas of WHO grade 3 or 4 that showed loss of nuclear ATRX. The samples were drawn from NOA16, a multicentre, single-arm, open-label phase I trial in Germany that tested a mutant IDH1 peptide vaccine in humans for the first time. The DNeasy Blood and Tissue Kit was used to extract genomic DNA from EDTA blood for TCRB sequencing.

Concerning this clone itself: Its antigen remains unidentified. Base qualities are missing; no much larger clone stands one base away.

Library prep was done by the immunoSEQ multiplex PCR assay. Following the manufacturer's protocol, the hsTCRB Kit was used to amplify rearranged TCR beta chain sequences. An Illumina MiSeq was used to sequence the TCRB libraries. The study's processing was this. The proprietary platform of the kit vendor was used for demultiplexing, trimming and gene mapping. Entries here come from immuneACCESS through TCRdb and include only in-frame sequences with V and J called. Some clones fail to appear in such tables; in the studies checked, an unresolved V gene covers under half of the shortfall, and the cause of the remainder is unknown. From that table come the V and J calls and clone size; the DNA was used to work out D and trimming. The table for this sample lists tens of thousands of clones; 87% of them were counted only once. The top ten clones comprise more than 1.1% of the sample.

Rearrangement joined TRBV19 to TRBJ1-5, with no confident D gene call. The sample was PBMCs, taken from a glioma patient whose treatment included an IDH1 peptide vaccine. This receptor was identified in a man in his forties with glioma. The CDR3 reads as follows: CASSIAGNQPQHF. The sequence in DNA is TGTGCCAGTAGTATAGCGGGCAATCAGCCCCAGCATTTT.